A single sample is the source of the 24 T cell receptor beta chains below, sequenced in a study of tumor-infiltrating lymphocytes in primary liver carcinoma. Synthesis of TCR beta cDNA was carried out from 500 ng total RNA with a constant-region primer. Library construction for TCR beta comprised three nested multiplex PCR rounds performed with slightly modified ARM-PCR. With TRBV1-TRBV30 forward primers and a C-beta reverse primer, the first two PCR rounds were run for 9 to 10 cycles each. Each CDR3 protein gets one entry after TCRdb re-called the multiplex PCR reads with MiXCR. The table lists about 54,000 distinct CDR3 sequences, over 70% of them singletons. RNA and DNA were co-extracted from approximately 20-30 mg of unsorted bulk tissue. Sequencing was carried out using liver tumor tissue from sampling region 2. Subset defined: tumor region T2, inferior pole. Source of these receptors: a man in his forties with primary liver carcinoma and hepatitis B virus infection.

The table lists this clonotype with a few counts. A single base separates this from a much larger clone, so it may be a read error. This chain links TRBV6-2 or TRBV6-3 with TRBJ2-4, with a weak D call TRBD2 (6 bases). This CDR3 has 13 amino acids. Germline V CDR1 and CDR2: MNHEY, SVGEGT. The CDR3, as DNA: TGTGCCAGCAGTTATGGGGAGGCGAACATTCAGTGCTTC. Encoded protein: CASSYGEANIQCF.

As concerns this clonotype: The junction departs from the called germline gene at one end, perhaps through a read error. The CDR3 bases are TGTGCCACAGCACCGGGACAGGGGAACGAGCAATACTTC. It translates to CATAPGQGNEQYF. The chain uses TRBV15 and TRBJ2-7; TRBD1 matches at 10 bases. Germline CDR1 is LNHNV and CDR2 is YYDKDF (reference sequence). The CDR3 sequence is 13 residues long.

In regard to this clonotype: It is likely a read error, because the conserved phenylalanine at the end of the CDR3 is missing. Written as DNA, the CDR3 is TGTGCCAGCAGTTTACCTAGGGACAGGGGAAGGTCCTACGAGCAGTACTCC. Amino acids: CASSLPRDRGRSYEQYS. The rearrangement uses TRBV12-3 or TRBV12-4 and TRBJ2-7, with TRBD1 identical over 10 bases. Trimming at V came to 2 bases and at J to 1 base, leaving 8 bases not matched to a gene. The CDR3 contains 17 residues.

The chain links TRBV11-2 to TRBJ2-3; D remains ambiguous. This CDR3 has 14 residues. CDR1 is SGHAT, CDR2 FQNNGV, per germline. The V and J ends lost 10 bases and 0 bases respectively, with 14 bases between them. The CDR3 is CANSFRDSTDTQYF. The DNA of the CDR3 is TGTGCCAACAGTTTTCGAGACAGCACAGATACGCAGTATTTT.

With respect to this clonotype: At one boundary the junction diverges from the germline segment, which might be a read error. The CDR3 region has the DNA TGTGCCAGTAGTTTAGGTCAGGGAACTGGGTCCAACGTCCTGACTTTC. Translated: CASSLGQGTGSNVLTF. The J gene is TRBJ2-6, the V gene TRBV6-2 or TRBV6-3; D is perhaps TRBD1 (5 bases). CDR1 is MNHEY and CDR2 is SVGEGT in the germline V gene. CDR3 length equals 16 residues.

Notes on this clonotype: Because the CDR3 is missing its conserved closing phenylalanine or tryptophan, this is likely a read error. The DNA is omitted, as the CDR3 cannot be located on it reliably, and the CDR3 follows TCRdb's listing. The chain couples TRBV11-2 to TRBJ2-5; TRBD1, the table's D call, was not compared with the DNA. Germline CDR1 and CDR2: SGHAT and FQNNGV. The CDR3 is made up of 15 amino acids, end residues included. The CDR3 loop reads CASSLTWTALETRYL.

The chain combines TRBV2 with TRBJ1-4, with unresolved D. The CDR3 is made up of 14 amino acids. Germline values: CDR1 SNHLY, CDR2 FYNNEI. Deletions cut 8 bases from V and 5 bases from J, with 15 bases between. The CDR3: CASGPLTVNEKLFF. In DNA, the CDR3 is TGTGCCAGCGGACCACTGACGGTGAATGAAAAACTGTTTTTT. Drawing the rest from reference TRBV2 and TRBJ1-4, the complete variable domain is EPEVTQTPSHQVTQMGQEVILRCVPISNHLYFYWYRQILGQKVEFLVSFYNNEISEKSEIFDDQFSVERPDGSNFTLKIRSTKLEDSAMYFCASGPLTVNEKLFFGSGTQLSVL.

This clonotype was observed a few times. V is TRBV11-2 and J is TRBJ2-7; D gene ambiguous. This CDR3 spans 14 amino acids. V was clipped by 0 bases and J by 4 bases, with 10 bases between them. The germline V gene has CDR1 SGHAT and CDR2 FQNNGV. The CDR3 region has the DNA TGTGCCAGCAGCTTAGATGCTAGTGGTTACGAGCAGTACTTC. Translation: CASSLDASGYEQYF.

As regards this clonotype: Because the CDR3 is missing its conserved closing phenylalanine or tryptophan, this is likely a read error. It is unclear where the CDR3 begins or ends on the DNA, so no DNA is shown, and the CDR3 is as TCRdb lists it. The chain carries TRBV29-1 and TRBJ2-5; the D segment call TRBD2 is taken from the table without a DNA check. The germline V gene has CDR1 SQVTM and CDR2 ANQGSEA. A total of 13 residues make up the CDR3, ends included. CDR3 in amino acids: CSVGGRAAEIRYL.

This clonotype was counted once. Possible read error: a much larger clone is one base away. This sequence joins TRBV28 and TRBJ2-3; TRBD2 matches 7 bases. The V gene end was trimmed by 5 bases and the J gene end by 4 bases; junction bases not matched to a gene: 15. CDR1 is MDHEN, CDR2 SYDVKM, per germline. The CDR3 is made up of 17 amino acids. CDR3 loop: CASSRSSRAGRSDTQYF. The DNA of the CDR3 is TGTGCCAGCAGTAGGAGTTCGCGAGCGGGAAGGTCAGATACGCAGTATTTT.

On this clonotype itself: Because it lacks the conserved phenylalanine or tryptophan at the end, this CDR3 is likely a read error. The chain is built from TRBV5-1 and TRBJ2-7; D is perhaps TRBD1 (6 bases). Looked up from germline, CDR1 is SGHRS and CDR2 is YFSETQ. The CDR3 covers 13 residues. CDR3 sequence: CATSFGTSNEQYL. The CDR3 DNA sequence: TGCGCCACCAGCTTCGGGACATCCAACGAGCAGTACCTC.

Note on this clonotype: No conserved phenylalanine or tryptophan is present at the end of the CDR3, so a read error is the likely explanation. The gene calls are TRBV28 and TRBJ2-1; 14 positions agree with TRBD2. Germline CDR1 is MDHEN and CDR2 is SYDVKM. The CDR3 consists of 15 residues. Trimming at V came to 6 bases and at J to 8 bases, leaving 6 bases not matched to a gene. CDR3 in amino acids: CASSRGTSGSHEQFL. The CDR3 nucleotides are TGTGCCAGCAGCCGAGGGACTAGCGGGAGCCATGAGCAGTTCCTC.

The table lists this clonotype with many counts. The V gene is TRBV6-5, the J gene TRBJ2-7, with 10 positions matching TRBD1. V lost 8 bases and J lost 3; bases outside the gene matches: 7. The CDR3 has 14 amino acids. Germline values: CDR1 MNHEY, CDR2 SVGAGI. CDR3 DNA sequence: TGTGCCAGCTACCCGGGACAGGGGCACTACGAGCAGTACTTC. Amino acids: CASYPGQGHYEQYF.

The rearrangement joins TRBV4-1 to TRBJ2-7, with D perhaps TRBD1 (6 bases). This CDR3 has 14 amino acids. Germline V gives CDR1 MGHRA, CDR2 YSYEKL. V was trimmed by 1 base and J by 4 bases, leaving 11 bases between them. CDR3 protein: CASSQGGQAYEQYF. In DNA form, the CDR3 reads TGCGCCAGCAGCCAAGGGGGGCAGGCATACGAGCAGTACTTC.

This chain joins TRBV4-2 and TRBJ1-1, with 10 bases identical to TRBD1. Germline V lookup: CDR1 LGHNA, CDR2 YNFKEQ. This CDR3 is built from 18 residues. V shed 5 bases and J 2 bases; nucleotides not matched to a gene: 14. The CDR3 loop is CASSAHRDRGILNTEAFF. CDR3 bases: TGTGCCAGCAGCGCTCACCGGGACAGGGGAATTCTCAACACTGAAGCTTTCTTT.

Notes on this clonotype: Germline is not matched at one junction end, which may reflect a read error. The chain recombines TRBV7-8 with TRBJ2-7, with D unresolved. The CDR3 has 15 amino acids. CDR1 is SGHVS and CDR2 is FQNEAQ in the germline V gene. The DNA of the CDR3 is TGTGCCAGCAGCTTAGTGTGGCCAGAGTCCTACGAGGAGTACTTC. This gives the protein CASSLVWPESYEEYF.

Concerning this clonotype: One end of the junction varies from germline; a read error may be responsible. The chain uses TRBV6-6 and TRBJ1-4; 7 bases are a match to TRBD1. The CDR3 has 14 amino acids. Germline V gene sequence: CDR1 MNHNY, CDR2 SVGAGI (reference sequence). The CDR3 nucleotides read TGTGCCAGCAGGCCAGTGACAGGGAATGAAAAACTGTGTTTT. Translated: CASRPVTGNEKLCF.

Points on this clonotype: A much larger clone sits a single nucleotide away, making a read error possible. The chain recombines TRBV5-1 with TRBJ2-6, with D possibly being TRBD1 (5 bases). This CDR3 spans 17 amino acids. Germline values: CDR1 SGHRS, CDR2 YFSETQ. The DNA for the CDR3 is TGCACCAGCAGCTTGGCTCCCCAGGGCTCTGGGGCCAACGTCCTGACTTTC. It is translated as CTSSLAPQGSGANVLTF. The entire variable domain, with the rest obtained from reference TRBV5-1 and TRBJ2-6, is as follows: KAGVTQTPRYLIKTRGQQVTLSCSPISGHRSVSWYQQTPGQGLQFLFEYFSETQRNKGNFPGRFSGRQFSNSRSEMNVSTLELGDSALYLCTSSLAPQGSGANVLTFGAGSRLTVL.

This clonotype was recorded at least ten times. CDR3 residues: CAWSLGSNYGYTF. Here the CDR3 DNA reads TGTGCCTGGAGTCTTGGATCTAACTATGGCTACACCTTC. The rearrangement uses TRBV30 and TRBJ1-2; unclear D gene. The CDR3 sequence is 13 residues long. V was cut by 2 bases and J by 0 bases, with 7 bases left in between. Germline assignment: CDR1 GTSNPN and CDR2 SVGIG (reference sequence). The complete variable domain, with remaining parts taken from reference TRBV30 and TRBJ1-2, reads SQTIHQWPATLVQPVGSPLSLECTVEGTSNPNLYWYRQAAGRGLQLLFYSVGIGQISSEVPQNLSASRPQDRQFILSSKKLLLSDSGFYLCAWSLGSNYGYTFGSGTRLTVV.

This clonotype was counted ten times or more. V usage is TRBV12-3 or TRBV12-4 and J usage is TRBJ2-1, with D hard to call. The CDR3 has 12 residues. V was cut by 1 base and J by 6 bases, with 4 bases left in between. CDR3: CASSLGGNEQFF. The DNA for the CDR3 is TGTGCCAGCAGTTTAGGAGGCAATGAGCAGTTCTTC.

Comments on this clonotype: The CDR3 carries no conserved terminal phenylalanine or tryptophan, so it likely arises from a read error. This chain uses TRBV10-1 with TRBJ2-3, with no clear D. Germline CDR1 and CDR2: WNHNN and SYGVQD (reference sequence). The CDR3 has 14 residues. In nucleotides, the CDR3 is TGCGCCAGCAGTGAGTCGGACGGAGCAGATATGCAGTATTCT. Amino acid sequence: CASSESDGADMQYS.

Turning to this clonotype: Because the CDR3 is missing its conserved closing phenylalanine or tryptophan, this is likely a read error. The chain joins TRBV11-2 to TRBJ2-5; D perhaps matches TRBD2 (6 bases). From germline, CDR1 is SGHAT and CDR2 FQNNGV. V lost 1 base to trimming and J lost 2 bases, with 14 bases between them. The CDR3 is 16 residues long. The CDR3 loop is CASSLVPVSGQETQYL. The CDR3 bases are TGTGCCAGCAGCTTAGTCCCGGTTAGCGGACAAGAGACCCAGTACCTC.

With respect to this clonotype: The final CDR3 position lacks the conserved phenylalanine or tryptophan, pointing to a likely read error. The rearrangement uses TRBV7-8 and TRBJ2-1, with TRBD1 matching 7 bases. The germline V gene has CDR1 SGHVS and CDR2 FQNEAQ. This CDR3 is 15 amino acids long. The CDR3 loop is CAGSARGTAYNEQFI. DNA for the CDR3: TGTGCCGGCAGCGCTCGTGGGACAGCCTACAATGAGCAGTTCATC.

This clonotype showed up many times. The V and J genes are TRBV7-9 and TRBJ2-2; D not certain. Between the trimmed V and J ends, which lost 3 bases and 0 bases, there was a span of 11 bases. From germline, CDR1 is SEHNR and CDR2 FQNEAQ (reference sequence). The CDR3 is 16 amino acids. The CDR3 here is CASSFREVTNTGELFF. The CDR3, as DNA: TGTGCCAGCAGCTTTCGCGAGGTAACGAACACCGGGGAGCTGTTTTTT.